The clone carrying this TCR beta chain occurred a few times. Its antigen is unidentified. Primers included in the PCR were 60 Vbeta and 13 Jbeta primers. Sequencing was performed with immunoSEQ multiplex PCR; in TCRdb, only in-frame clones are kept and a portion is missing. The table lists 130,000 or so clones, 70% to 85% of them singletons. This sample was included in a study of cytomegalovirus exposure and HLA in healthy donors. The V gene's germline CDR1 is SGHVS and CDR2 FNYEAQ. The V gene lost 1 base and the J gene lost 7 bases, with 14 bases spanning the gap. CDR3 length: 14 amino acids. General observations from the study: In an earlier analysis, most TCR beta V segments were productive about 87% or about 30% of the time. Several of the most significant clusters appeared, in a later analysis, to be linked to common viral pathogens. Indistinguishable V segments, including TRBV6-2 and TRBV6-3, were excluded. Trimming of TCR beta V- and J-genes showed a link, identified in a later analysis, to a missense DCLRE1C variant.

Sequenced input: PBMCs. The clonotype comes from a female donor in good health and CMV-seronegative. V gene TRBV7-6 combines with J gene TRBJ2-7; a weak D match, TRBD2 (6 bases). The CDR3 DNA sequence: TGTGCCAGCAGCTTAGTTGTGGGGACTGAAGAGCAGTACTTC. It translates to CASSLVVGTEEQYF.